These 27 T cell receptor beta chains were sequenced from one sample in a study of blood T cell repertoires in COVID-19. The repertoire was sequenced with immunoSEQ multiplex PCR; TCRdb's copy has only in-frame clones and lacks some. The sample includes over 400,000 clones, more than 85% of them seen just once. Sample: PBMCs or T cells enriched from blood (not recorded which). Source of these receptors: a woman aged 60-70 years who had recovered from COVID-19.

This rearrangement joins TRBV25-1 to TRBJ2-3, with 7 bases matching TRBD1. CDR1 MGHDK and CDR2 SYGVNS come from the germline V gene. The junction had 9 bases not matched to a gene; V was cut back by 4 bases and J by 2 bases. This CDR3 spans 16 amino acids. The CDR3 is CASSGTGTVLTDTQYF. CDR3 DNA sequence: TGTGCCAGCAGTGGAACCGGGACAGTCCTCACAGATACGCAGTATTTT.

The chain is built from TRBV5-1 and TRBJ2-7; TRBD1 matches at 11 bases. CDR1 and CDR2 from the germline V gene are SGHRS and YFSETQ. V gave up 4 bases and J gave up 3 bases; unmatched junction bases: 3. The CDR3 consists of 14 residues. The CDR3 protein is CASSPGTGGYEQYF. As DNA, the CDR3 is TGCGCCAGCAGCCCCGGGACAGGGGGCTACGAGCAGTACTTC. Complete variable domain (other parts from reference TRBV5-1 and TRBJ2-7): KAGVTQTPRYLIKTRGQQVTLSCSPISGHRSVSWYQQTPGQGLQFLFEYFSETQRNKGNFPGRFSGRQFSNSRSEMNVSTLELGDSALYLCASSPGTGGYEQYFGPGTRLTVT.

The V and J genes are TRBV3-1 (or the pseudogene TRBV3-2) and TRBJ1-1; tentative D call: TRBD1 (6 bases). Germline CDR1 LGHDT, CDR2 YNNKEL (reference sequence). The CDR3 covers 15 residues. Trimming left V 2 bases short and J 3 bases short, with 13 bases between. The CDR3 DNA reads as TGTGCCAGCAGCCAACAGGTGGGGGGGCACACTGAAGCTTTCTTT. The encoded protein is CASSQQVGGHTEAFF.

Points on this clone: In the same sample, other DNA sequences code for this CDR3. The rearrangement joins TRBV4-1 to TRBJ2-1; 7 nucleotides line up with TRBD1. Germline values: CDR1 MGHRA, CDR2 YSYEKL. The CDR3 extends over 15 amino acids. Germline trimming cut 4 bases from V and 0 bases from J; bases unmatched to any gene: 3. CDR3 loop: CASSPGQFSYNEQFF. The DNA for the CDR3 is TGCGCCAGCAGCCCGGGACAGTTCTCCTACAATGAGCAGTTCTTC.

This clone was seen a few times. The chain carries TRBV11-2 and TRBJ1-6; D not certain. Germline CDR1 reads SGHAT; CDR2 reads FQNNGV. Trimming removed 0 bases from V and 0 bases from J, with 12 bases in between. The CDR3 is 18 residues long. The chain's CDR3 is CASSLDLVGSSYNSPLHF. The CDR3 DNA is TGTGCCAGCAGCTTAGATCTAGTTGGGAGCTCCTATAATTCACCCCTCCACTTT.

The genes are TRBV4-1 and TRBJ1-2; 8 bases map to TRBD1. CDR3 size: 15 residues. The germline V gene has CDR1 MGHRA and CDR2 YSYEKL. J was trimmed by 12 bases and V by 0 bases; bases with no gene match: 12. CDR3 loop: CASSQDLQGAARNTF. CDR3 coding DNA: TGCGCCAGCAGCCAAGATCTTCAGGGGGCTGCGAGGAACACCTTC.

The chain recombines TRBV2 with TRBJ2-7; maybe TRBD1 (6 bases). Germline V gene sequence: CDR1 SNHLY, CDR2 FYNNEI. V shed 8 bases and J shed 2 bases, with 10 bases lying between them. The CDR3 is 12 amino acids. This CDR3 reads CASGGQPYEQYV. DNA of the CDR3: TGTGCCAGCGGGGGACAACCCTACGAGCAGTACGTC.

The chain recombines TRBV19 with TRBJ1-5; 8 bases are shared with TRBD1. The CDR3 loop spans 15 amino acids. J was trimmed by 2 bases and V by 4 bases; bases with no gene match: 4. The V gene's germline CDR1 is LNHDA and CDR2 SQIVND (reference sequence). CDR3 amino acids: CASSNPTGGNQPQHF. CDR3 coding DNA: TGTGCCAGTAGTAACCCGACAGGGGGCAATCAGCCCCAGCATTTT. Combining the CDR3 with reference TRBV19 and TRBJ1-5 gives the whole variable domain DGGITQSPKYLFRKEGQNVTLSCEQNLNHDAMYWYRQDPGQGLRLIYYSQIVNDFQKGDIAEGYSVSREKKESFPLTVTSAQKNPTAFYLCASSNPTGGNQPQHFGDGTRLSIL.

This sequence joins TRBV5-1 and TRBJ1-3; D perhaps matches TRBD1 (5 bases). The CDR3 consists of 16 residues. Germline-derived CDR1 and CDR2 are SGHRS and YFSETQ. With 0 bases removed from V and 0 bases from J, the gap between germline ends came to 10 bases. The CDR3 bases are TGCGCCAGCAGCTTGGAAACAGGCCTCTCTGGAAACACCATATATTTT. It encodes CASSLETGLSGNTIYF.

This clone has at least ten counts. The V and J genes are TRBV2 and TRBJ2-5, with TRBD2 as a possible D gene (5 bases). There are 13 residues in the CDR3. The V and J ends lost 5 bases and 5 bases respectively, with 12 bases between them. From germline, CDR1 is SNHLY and CDR2 FYNNEI. The CDR3 region is CASSPSTRETQYF. The DNA for the CDR3 is TGTGCCAGCAGTCCATCCACTAGGGAGACCCAGTACTTC.

This chain links TRBV7-2 with TRBJ1-1; 7 bases map to TRBD1. CDR3 length: 14 residues. Germline values: CDR1 SGHTA, CDR2 FQGNSA. V gave up 2 bases and J gave up 1 base; unmatched junction bases: 1. The CDR3 DNA is TGTGCCAGCAGCTTACGACAGGGGAACACTGAAGCTTTCTTT. Residues: CASSLRQGNTEAFF.

This CDR3 is CATSSPNERYAEAFF. The CDR3 DNA follows: TGTGCCACCAGCAGCCCCAACGAGCGATATGCAGAAGCTTTCTTT. The chain combines TRBV15 with TRBJ1-1; no definite D call. This CDR3 is built from 15 residues. Germline V gene data show CDR1 as LNHNV and CDR2 as YYDKDF (reference sequence). V lost 3 bases and J 8 bases, leaving 19 bases between the germline ends.

The V call is TRBV25-1, the J call TRBJ1-4; D uncertain. Germline CDR1 is MGHDK and CDR2 is SYGVNS. CDR3 length equals 14 residues. V was pared by 2 bases and J by 8 bases, with 12 bases between. CDR3 in amino acids: CASSEGPKKEKLFF. The CDR3 DNA reads TGTGCCAGCAGTGAAGGGCCGAAAAAGGAAAAACTGTTTTTT.

The chain carries TRBV19 and TRBJ1-2, with TRBD1 as a possible D gene (6 bases). The germline CDR1 and CDR2 sequences are LNHDA and SQIVND (reference sequence). This CDR3 contains 15 residues. V shed 1 base and J shed 2 bases, with 11 bases lying between them. CDR3 protein: CASSIAGGSNYGYTF. CDR3 sequence (DNA): TGTGCCAGTAGTATAGCTGGGGGCTCCAACTATGGCTACACCTTC.

The J gene is TRBJ2-4, the V gene TRBV7-2; TRBD2 is a possible D gene (5 bases). From germline, CDR1 is SGHTA and CDR2 FQGNSA. This CDR3 comprises 14 residues. V gave up 1 base and J gave up 7 bases, with 11 bases separating them. As DNA, the CDR3 is TGTGCCAGCAGCTTAGGGGGAGTTGGGAACATTCAGTACTTC. This encodes CASSLGGVGNIQYF.

On this clone itself: This sample also contains other DNA sequences that code for the same CDR3. The V call is TRBV6-5, the J call TRBJ1-5, with 11 bases lining up with TRBD1. Germline assignment: CDR1 MNHEY and CDR2 SVGAGI. Trimming at V came to 6 bases and at J to 4 bases, leaving 2 bases not matched to a gene. The CDR3 covers 14 residues. The CDR3 loop reads CASRGQGGNQPQHF. CDR3 bases: TGTGCCAGCAGGGGACAGGGGGGGAATCAGCCCCAGCATTTT.

The chain uses TRBV6-5 and TRBJ2-6; weak D call: TRBD1 (5 bases). The CDR3 runs 15 residues. V was cut by 0 bases and J by 4 bases, with 7 bases left in between. Germline V gene lookup returns CDR1 MNHEY and CDR2 SVGAGI. The CDR3 nucleotides are TGTGCCAGCAGTTACTCCAGGACAGGGGCCAACGTCCTGACTTTC. Translated: CASSYSRTGANVLTF.

The V gene is TRBV27, the J gene TRBJ1-3, with D perhaps TRBD1 (6 bases). CDR1 MNHEY and CDR2 SMNVEV come from the germline V gene (reference sequence). The CDR3 extends over 16 amino acids. Deletions cut 4 bases from V and 4 bases from J, with 17 bases between. This CDR3 reads CASSSTLGGWGNTIYF. CDR3 sequence (DNA): TGTGCCAGCAGTTCCACCTTAGGGGGATGGGGAAACACCATATATTTT.

This clone was detected once. The rearrangement uses TRBV5-1 and TRBJ2-1; the D gene is possibly TRBD2 (5 bases). Germline values: CDR1 SGHRS, CDR2 YFSETQ. The length of the CDR3 is 14 residues. With 9 bases removed from V and 0 bases from J, the gap between germline ends came to 13 bases. The CDR3 region is CANRRLLSYNEQFF. The CDR3 DNA is TGCGCCAACCGGAGGCTCCTCTCCTACAATGAGCAGTTCTTC. Variable domain in full (rest from reference TRBV5-1 and TRBJ2-1): KAGVTQTPRYLIKTRGQQVTLSCSPISGHRSVSWYQQTPGQGLQFLFEYFSETQRNKGNFPGRFSGRQFSNSRSEMNVSTLELGDSALYLCANRRLLSYNEQFFGPGTRLTVL.

This clone came up once. V and J are TRBV2 and TRBJ1-5; D is perhaps TRBD1 (5 bases). CDR1 is SNHLY, CDR2 FYNNEI, per germline. The CDR3 has 19 residues. Trimming removed 2 bases at V and 0 bases at J, with 20 bases between. The CDR3 here is CASSENLQGRAYSNQPQHF. CDR3 coding DNA: TGTGCCAGCAGTGAAAACTTGCAGGGAAGGGCCTATAGCAATCAGCCCCAGCATTTT.

This rearrangement joins TRBV24-1 to TRBJ2-7; TRBD1 agrees at 7 bases. J was trimmed by 3 bases and V by 4 bases; bases with no gene match: 2. Germline lookup yields CDR1 KGHDR and CDR2 SFDVKD. This CDR3 contains 13 residues. This chain's CDR3 is CATSEAGGYEQYF. The CDR3 DNA is TGTGCCACCAGTGAGGCAGGGGGCTACGAGCAGTACTTC.

The chain joins TRBV24-1 to TRBJ1-5; 7 bases fit TRBD1. Germline V gene data show CDR1 as KGHDR and CDR2 as SFDVKD. This CDR3 has 16 amino acids. After removal of 3 bases from V and 3 bases from J, the junction contained 7 bases not matched to a gene. CDR3 sequence reads: CATSDNDRVVNQPQHF. Here the CDR3 DNA reads TGTGCCACCAGTGATAATGACAGGGTCGTCAATCAGCCCCAGCATTTT.

This chain joins TRBV7-2 and TRBJ2-5; 7 nucleotides align to TRBD2. The CDR3 has 15 residues. J lost 5 bases, V lost 2 bases, and 8 bases had no gene match. Germline CDR1 SGHTA, CDR2 FQGNSA. CDR3 amino acids: CASSLPGGLRETQYF. The CDR3 DNA sequence: TGTGCCAGCAGCTTACCGGGGGGTCTAAGGGAGACCCAGTACTTC.

The chain combines TRBV11-2 with TRBJ1-1; 8 bases match TRBD1. Germline V lookup: CDR1 SGHAT, CDR2 FQNNGV. The V gene end was trimmed by 5 bases and the J gene end by 4 bases; junction bases not matched to a gene: 6. The CDR3 has 14 residues. For the CDR3, the DNA is TGTGCCAGCAGCACACGGACAGGGCTCACTGAAGCTTTCTTT. Amino acid sequence: CASSTRTGLTEAFF.

The chain recombines TRBV7-2 with TRBJ2-1, with 7 nucleotides matching TRBD2. Germline loops: CDR1 SGHTA, CDR2 FQGNSA. The CDR3 has 15 amino acids. Trimming at V came to 3 bases and at J to 4 bases, leaving 6 bases not matched to a gene. This CDR3 reads CASSFTTSPYNEQFF. In DNA form, the CDR3 reads TGTGCCAGCAGCTTTACGACTAGCCCTTACAATGAGCAGTTCTTC. The full variable domain, completed using reference TRBV7-2 and TRBJ2-1, is GAGVSQSPSNKVTEKGKDVELRCDPISGHTALYWYRQSLGQGLEFLIYFQGNSAPDKSGLPSDRFSAERTGGSVSTLTIQRTQQEDSAVYLCASSFTTSPYNEQFFGPGTRLTVL.

This chain joins TRBV7-2 and TRBJ2-3, with 8 bases identical to TRBD1. V was pared by 2 bases and J by 4 bases, with 5 bases of the junction left unmatched. Germline values: CDR1 SGHTA, CDR2 FQGNSA. The CDR3 is 15 residues long. For the CDR3, the DNA is TGTGCCAGCAGCTTAATGGGACAGGTGGCAGATACGCAGTATTTT. Residues: CASSLMGQVADTQYF.

The V call is TRBV19, the J call TRBJ2-1; 11 bases fit TRBD2. This CDR3 spans 16 amino acids. The germline CDR1 and CDR2 sequences are LNHDA and SQIVND (reference sequence). Trimming cost V 3 bases and J 4 bases; bases outside gene matches: 5. CDR3 in DNA: TGTGCCAGTAGTATGTTTAGCGGGGGGGTTTACAATGAGCAGTTCTTC. It encodes CASSMFSGGVYNEQFF.